These 18 T cell receptor beta chains originate from one sample sequenced in a study of Graves' ophthalmopathy and Graves' hyperthyroidism. For repertoire sequencing, the TCR beta CDR3 regions were amplified from RNA transcripts. The library came from an HTBI-primed first-round RT-PCR and a second-round multiplex PCR. Each CDR3 protein is one row after TCRdb ran MiXCR on the multiplex PCR reads. The sample has some 1.1 million distinct CDR3 sequences; roughly two fifths are singletons. Sequencing was performed on peripheral blood or thyroid tissue (not recorded which). These receptors all come from an adult man with Graves' hyperthyroidism.

This clonotype was picked up a small number of times. This chain links TRBV7-2 with TRBJ1-6; D perhaps matches TRBD1 (6 bases). The germline V gene has CDR1 SGHTA and CDR2 FQGNSA. The CDR3 is 18 amino acids. Trimming pared 6 bases from V and 10 bases from J, leaving 28 bases between. CDR3 region: CASSPWGQGGGRRSPLHF. CDR3 DNA sequence: TGTGCCAGCAGTCCTTGGGGGCAGGGAGGTGGTAGGCGCTCACCCCTCCACTTT.

DNA for the CDR3: TGCGCCAGCGCGGGACTAGCGGGAGGGCCGAGATCCTACGAGCAGTACTTC. Encoded protein: CASAGLAGGPRSYEQYF. The chain uses TRBV10-2 and TRBJ2-7; 16 positions match TRBD2. The CDR3 has 17 residues. The germline CDR1 and CDR2 sequences are WSHSY and SAAADI. V gave up 8 bases and J gave up 1 base; unmatched junction bases: 8.

This chain joins TRBV19 and TRBJ2-3; 9 bases fit TRBD2. The germline CDR1 and CDR2 sequences are LNHDA and SQIVND (reference sequence). CDR3 length: 15 residues. J lost 3 bases, V lost 7 bases, and 8 bases had no gene match. The CDR3 bases are TGTGCCAGTACCCAGACTAGCGGACAAACAGATACGCAGTATTTT. It specifies CASTQTSGQTDTQYF.

The chain couples TRBV20-1 to TRBJ1-4, with D possibly TRBD1 on 5 matching bases. The CDR3 runs to 12 residues. V was shortened by 6 bases and J by 12 bases, with 17 bases between the two germline ends. Looked up from germline, CDR1 is DFQATT and CDR2 is SNEGSKA (reference sequence). CDR3 in DNA: TGCAGTGCCAGGGATAGGACGTTGGAACTGTTTTTT. Its translation: CSARDRTLELFF.

Many counts were recorded for this clonotype. This rearrangement joins TRBV7-2 to TRBJ1-5; 8 bases agree with TRBD1. V was pared by 4 bases and J by 2 bases, with 4 bases of the junction left unmatched. Germline V CDR1 and CDR2: SGHTA, FQGNSA. The CDR3 sequence is 15 residues long. Here the CDR3 reads CASSSTGQGNQPQHF. The CDR3 bases are TGTGCCAGCAGCTCGACGGGACAGGGCAATCAGCCCCAGCATTTT.

This chain joins TRBV20-1 and TRBJ1-2; no firm D call. V was clipped by 0 bases and J by 1 base, with 9 bases between them. The CDR3 is 14 amino acids. The germline gives CDR1 DFQATT, CDR2 SNEGSKA (reference sequence). For the CDR3, the DNA is TGCAGTGCTAGAGAGGCAGGAGTTAACTATGGCTACACCTTC. Translating gives CSAREAGVNYGYTF.

This chain joins TRBV29-1 and TRBJ2-7; 8 bases line up with TRBD1. The V gene end was trimmed by 6 bases and the J gene end by 6 bases; junction bases not matched to a gene: 7. CDR3 length equals 12 residues. Per the germline V gene, CDR1 is SQVTM and CDR2 is ANQGSEA. CDR3: CSVAGGFCEQYF. The CDR3 region has the DNA TGCAGCGTAGCAGGGGGCTTTTGCGAGCAGTACTTC.

This chain joins TRBV2 and TRBJ1-1; 7 bases align to TRBD1. CDR1 and CDR2 from the germline V gene are SNHLY and FYNNEI. The CDR3 has 15 amino acids. J gave up 0 bases and V 5 bases, and 6 bases lay outside the gene matches. CDR3 region: CASSPGQALNTEAFF. In DNA form, the CDR3 reads TGTGCCAGCAGTCCAGGACAGGCCTTGAACACTGAAGCTTTCTTT.

There are a few counts of this clonotype. The rearrangement links TRBV2 to TRBJ1-1, with 7 bases fitting TRBD1. The CDR3 covers 11 residues. Germline CDR1 SNHLY, CDR2 FYNNEI. J was trimmed by 10 bases and V by 1 base; bases with no gene match: 0. The chain's CDR3 is CASSEDRGAFF. Here the CDR3 DNA reads TGTGCCAGCAGTGAAGACAGGGGAGCTTTCTTT.

In its sample, this clonotype was seen many times. The V and J genes are TRBV10-2 and TRBJ2-2; tentative D call: TRBD2 (5 bases). Between the trimmed V and J ends, which lost 8 bases and 4 bases, there was a span of 14 bases. CDR1 is WSHSY and CDR2 is SAAADI in the germline V gene. The length of the CDR3 is 14 residues. The CDR3 DNA reads as TGCGCCAGCCGGCCTTTAGGAGGCACCGGGGAGCTGTTTTTT. This codes for CASRPLGGTGELFF.

The rearrangement uses TRBV11-3 and TRBJ2-7; TRBD2 might be the D (5 bases). The CDR3 totals 15 residues. CDR1 and CDR2 from the germline V gene are SGHNT and YENEEA. Deletions cut 5 bases from V and 2 bases from J, with 16 bases between. The CDR3 sequence: CASSNRDRDTYEQYF. The CDR3 DNA sequence: TGTGCCAGCAGCAACCGGGATCGTGATACCTACGAGCAGTACTTC.

J is TRBJ2-5 and V is TRBV7-2; D perhaps matches TRBD1 (6 bases). Trimming took 3 bases from V and 3 from J, leaving 14 bases between them. The CDR3 length is 15 residues. The germline V gene has CDR1 SGHTA and CDR2 FQGNSA. This chain's CDR3 is CASSFSGEQEETQYF. In DNA, the CDR3 is TGTGCCAGCAGCTTCTCAGGGGAGCAGGAAGAGACCCAGTACTTC.

J is TRBJ1-3 and V is TRBV29-1, with 7 bases identical to TRBD1. J lost 2 bases, V lost 7 bases, and 5 bases had no gene match. Per germline, CDR1 SQVTM and CDR2 ANQGSEA. The CDR3 runs 13 residues. In DNA form, the CDR3 reads TGCAGCGCACAGGGGAACCCTGGAAACACCATATATTTT. Translation: CSAQGNPGNTIYF.

V gene TRBV2 combines with J gene TRBJ2-6; TRBD1 matches 7 bases. The CDR3 length is 17 residues. Germline values: CDR1 SNHLY, CDR2 FYNNEI. The V gene end was trimmed by 8 bases and the J gene end by 0 bases; junction bases not matched to a gene: 10. CDR3 sequence (DNA): TGTGCCAGCGCCCCGGACAGGCCGAGCTCTGGGGCCAACGTCCTGACTTTC. Translated: CASAPDRPSSGANVLTF.

This clonotype was seen ten or more times. In nucleotides, the CDR3 is TGTGCCAGTAGTGCCCTTTCACAGGTCTCCCAGCATTTT. This encodes CASSALSQVSQHF. The chain couples TRBV19 to TRBJ1-5; a weak D match, TRBD1 (5 bases). The CDR3 is made up of 13 amino acids. V was pared by 5 bases and J by 11 bases, with 16 bases between. Germline V gene sequence: CDR1 LNHDA, CDR2 SQIVND (reference sequence). Complete variable domain (other parts from reference TRBV19 and TRBJ1-5): DGGITQSPKYLFRKEGQNVTLSCEQNLNHDAMYWYRQDPGQGLRLIYYSQIVNDFQKGDIAEGYSVSREKKESFPLTVTSAQKNPTAFYLCASSALSQVSQHFGDGTRLSIL.

The chain joins TRBV7-3 to TRBJ1-1, with 7 bases fitting TRBD1. The J segment lost 6 bases and the V segment lost 6 bases, leaving 10 bases of the junction unmatched. Germline CDR1 is SGHTA and CDR2 is FQGTGA. The CDR3 has 14 residues. CDR3 amino acids: CASSFPRGSSEAFF. The CDR3, as DNA: TGTGCCAGCAGTTTCCCCAGGGGGTCCTCTGAAGCTTTCTTT.

The rearrangement uses TRBV10-3 and TRBJ1-5, with D possibly being TRBD1 (6 bases). This CDR3 has 14 residues. The germline gives CDR1 ENHRY, CDR2 SYGVKD. V was clipped by 4 bases and J by 4 bases, with 11 bases between them. CDR3 sequence reads: CAISAGTINQPQHF. The CDR3 bases are TGTGCCATCAGTGCCGGGACAATAAATCAGCCCCAGCATTTT.

This chain connects TRBV2 to TRBJ2-5; D may be TRBD1 or TRBD2 (5 bases each). V was pared by 4 bases and J by 2 bases, with 14 bases between. The CDR3 has 15 residues. The germline gives CDR1 SNHLY, CDR2 FYNNEI. The CDR3 DNA reads TGTGCCAGCAGTGGGTCGGGGACGTATCAAGAGACCCAGTACTTC. This codes for CASSGSGTYQETQYF.